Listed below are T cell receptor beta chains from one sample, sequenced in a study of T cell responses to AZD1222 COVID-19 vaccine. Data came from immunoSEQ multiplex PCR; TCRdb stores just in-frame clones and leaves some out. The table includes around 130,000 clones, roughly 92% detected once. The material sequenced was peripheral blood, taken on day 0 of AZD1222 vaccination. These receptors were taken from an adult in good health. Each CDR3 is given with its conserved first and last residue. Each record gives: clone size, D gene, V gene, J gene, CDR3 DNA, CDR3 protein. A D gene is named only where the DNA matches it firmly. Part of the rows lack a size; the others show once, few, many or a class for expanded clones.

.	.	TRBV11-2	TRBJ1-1	TGTGCCAGCAGCTCACCCAGACAGCCCCAAGCTTTCTTT	CASSSPRQPQAFF
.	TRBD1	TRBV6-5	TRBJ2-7	TGTGCCAGCACCAGGGACAGGGAATACGAGCAGTACTTC	CASTRDREYEQYF
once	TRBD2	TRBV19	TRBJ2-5	TGTGCCAGCTCCCGGTGGGCTAGCGGGGGAGGAGAGACCCAGTACTTC	CASSRWASGGGETQYF
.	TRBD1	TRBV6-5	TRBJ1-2	TGTGCCAGCAGCCCCGGGACAGGGAATCGCGATGGCTACACCTTC	CASSPGTGNRDGYTF
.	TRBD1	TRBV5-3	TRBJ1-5	TGTGCCAGAAGGTCGGACAGGGGCGCCAATCAGCCCCAGCATTTT	CARRSDRGANQPQHF
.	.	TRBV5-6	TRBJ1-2	TGTGCCAGCAGCCCCGGGACAAACCAACCATCACGTTATGGCTACACCTTC	CASSPGTNQPSRYGYTF
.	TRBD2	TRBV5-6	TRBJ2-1	TGTGCCAGCAGCTTAGGCAGCGGGGGGGAGCAGTTCTTC	CASSLGSGGEQFF
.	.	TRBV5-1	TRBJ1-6	TGCGCCAGCAGCTTTGGTGAGGACGGATATTCACCCCTCCACTTT	CASSFGEDGYSPLHF
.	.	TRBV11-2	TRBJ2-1	TGTGCCAGCAGCTTAGACTTAGGCGTAAGCTCCTACAATGAGCAGTTCTTC	CASSLDLGVSSYNEQFF
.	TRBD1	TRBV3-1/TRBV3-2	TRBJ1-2	TGTGCCAGCAGCCAAGATTGGTATAGTGGGACAGACCATAACTATGGCTACACCTTC	CASSQDWYSGTDHNYGYTF
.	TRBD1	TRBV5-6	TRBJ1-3	TGTGCCAGCAGCCTCGGACAGGGTGACACCATATATTTT	CASSLGQGDTIYF
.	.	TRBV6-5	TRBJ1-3	TGTGCCAGCAGTTACACCTCTGGAAACACCATATATTTT	CASSYTSGNTIYF
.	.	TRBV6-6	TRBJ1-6	TGTGCCAGCACCCAGGGGCCGGGACGGGGAAATTCACCCCTCCACTTT	CASTQGPGRGNSPLHF
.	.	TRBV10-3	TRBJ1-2	TGTGCCATCAGTGATGTTTGGGGGGTGGAGAACTATGGCTACACCTTC	CAISDVWGVENYGYTF
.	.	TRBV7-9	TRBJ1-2	TGTGCCAGCAGGTCGAACAGGGCGCCCTACTATGGCTACACCTTC	CASRSNRAPYYGYTF
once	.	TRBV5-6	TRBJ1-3	TGTGCCAGCAGCTTCGGACGGATCTCTGGAAACACCATATATTTT	CASSFGRISGNTIYF
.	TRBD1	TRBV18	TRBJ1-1	TGTGCCAGCTCACCCATGGACAGGGGGGAATACACTGAAGCTTTCTTT	CASSPMDRGEYTEAFF
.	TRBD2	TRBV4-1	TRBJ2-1	TGCGCCAGCAGCCAAGAGGGACTAGCGGGGCTTGGGGGGCAGTTCTTC	CASSQEGLAGLGGQFF
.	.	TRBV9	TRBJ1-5	TGTGCCAGCAGCGTAGATTCAGGGTCCGGTCAGCCCCAGCATTTT	CASSVDSGSGQPQHF
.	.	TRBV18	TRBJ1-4	TGTGCCAGCTCATCGGGGCAGTACCCAACTAATGAAAAACTGTTTTTT	CASSSGQYPTNEKLFF
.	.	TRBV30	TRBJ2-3	TGTGCCTGGAGTGAAGGGCCTTACACAGATACGCAGTATTTT	CAWSEGPYTDTQYF
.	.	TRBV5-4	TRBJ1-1	TGTGCCAGCAGCCCAAGGATGGCGTACACTGAAGCTTTCTTT	CASSPRMAYTEAFF
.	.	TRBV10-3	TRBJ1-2	TGTGCCATCAGTGAGTCGGTCGCGGGAGCTAACTATGGCTACACCTTC	CAISESVAGANYGYTF
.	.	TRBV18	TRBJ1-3	TGTGCCAGCTCACCGACAGTCAGCTCTGGAAACACCATATATTTT	CASSPTVSSGNTIYF
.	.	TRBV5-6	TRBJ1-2	TGTGCCAGCAGCTTGCCCGCCGGGGACAACTATGGCTACACCTTC	CASSLPAGDNYGYTF
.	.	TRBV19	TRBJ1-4	TGTGCCAGTATGGAGCAGGCAGGGACCGAAAAACTGTTTTTT	CASMEQAGTEKLFF
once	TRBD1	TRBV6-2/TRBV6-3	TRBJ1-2	TGTGCCAGCACCCCGACAGGGGGCGGCTCCTATGGCTACGCCTTC	CASTPTGGGSYGYAF
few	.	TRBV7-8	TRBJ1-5	TGTGCCAGCAGCTTAGAGTTCCAGCCCCAGCATTTT	CASSLEFQPQHF
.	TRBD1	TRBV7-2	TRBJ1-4	TGTGCCAGCAGCTTCGCCCTTACAGGGGGCGGTGAAAAACTGTTTTTT	CASSFALTGGGEKLFF
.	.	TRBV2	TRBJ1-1	TGTGCCAGCAGTGAATTTTGGTCCTTTATGAACACTGAAGCTTTCTTT	CASSEFWSFMNTEAFF
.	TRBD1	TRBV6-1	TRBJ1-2	TGTGCCAGCAGTGAAGCCGGGGACAGGGTAAACTATGGCTACACCTTC	CASSEAGDRVNYGYTF
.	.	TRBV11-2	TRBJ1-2	TGTGCCAGCAGCTTAGCTACCGGCAGGGACTATGGCTACACCTTC	CASSLATGRDYGYTF
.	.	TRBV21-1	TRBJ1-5	TGTGCCAGCAGCATTTCCCGACCCCAGCATTTT	CASSISRPQHF
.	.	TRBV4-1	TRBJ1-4	TGCGCCAGCAGCCAAGTCCCGACCGGGGGGGGAACTAATGAAAAACTGTTTTTT	CASSQVPTGGGTNEKLFF
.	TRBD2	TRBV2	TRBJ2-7	TGTGCCAGCAGCGCCGCGGGGGGGCCCTCGATCGGGCAGTACTTC	CASSAAGGPSIGQYF
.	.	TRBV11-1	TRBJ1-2	TGTGCCAGCAGCTTAGGCCCCTCTGGCTACACCTTC	CASSLGPSGYTF
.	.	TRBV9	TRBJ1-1	TGTGCCAGCAGCGTTTCCAGGGACACTGAAGCTTTCTTT	CASSVSRDTEAFF
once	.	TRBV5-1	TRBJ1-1	TGCGCCAGCACGGGGGATATGAACACTGAAGCTTTCTTT	CASTGDMNTEAFF
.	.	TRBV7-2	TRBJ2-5	TGTGCCAGCAGCAAGCACTCGGGTGAGACCCAGTACTTC	CASSKHSGETQYF
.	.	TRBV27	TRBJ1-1	TGTGCCAGCAGTTCCAATCAGGGTCAAGGCTTCTTT	CASSSNQGQGFF
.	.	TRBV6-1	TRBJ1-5	TGTGCCAGCAGTGAATTCACGGAGCCCCAGCATTTT	CASSEFTEPQHF
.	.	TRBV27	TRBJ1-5	TGTGCCAGCAGTTTAACCGGGAACAATCAGCCCCAGCATTTT	CASSLTGNNQPQHF
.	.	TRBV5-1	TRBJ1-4	TGCGCCAGCAGCTTGGGGAGAGAAAAACTGTTTTTT	CASSLGREKLFF
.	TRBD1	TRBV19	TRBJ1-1	TGTGCCAGTAGTGGGGGACAGTTGAACACTGAAGCTTTCTTT	CASSGGQLNTEAFF
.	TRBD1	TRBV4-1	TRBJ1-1	TGCGCCAGCAGCCCCGACAGGGCTGCCTCAAACACTGAAGCTTTCTTT	CASSPDRAASNTEAFF
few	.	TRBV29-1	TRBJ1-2	TGCAGCGTTGAACCGGATAACTATGGCTACACCTTC	CSVEPDNYGYTF
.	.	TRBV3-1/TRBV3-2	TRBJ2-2	TGTGCCAGCAGCCAAGCGGTCACCGGGGAGCTGTTTTTT	CASSQAVTGELFF
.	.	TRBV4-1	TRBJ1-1	TGCGCCAGCAGCCAGGAGGGGTATACGAACACTGAAGCTTTCTTT	CASSQEGYTNTEAFF
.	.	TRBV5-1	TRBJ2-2	TGCGCCAGCAGCTCCGAATACACCGGGGAGCTGTTTTTT	CASSSEYTGELFF
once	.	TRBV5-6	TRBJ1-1	TGTGCCAGCAGCTTGGGGGGACCTAGGGACACTGAAGCTTTCTTT	CASSLGGPRDTEAFF
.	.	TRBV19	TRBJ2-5	TGTGCCAGTAGTATTGATTGGGAGGCTCGGTCCCAGTACTTC	CASSIDWEARSQYF
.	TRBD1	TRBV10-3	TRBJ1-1	TGTGCCATCAGTGAATCCAGACAGGGGAACACTGAAGCTTTCTTT	CAISESRQGNTEAFF
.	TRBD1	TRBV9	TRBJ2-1	TGTGCCAGCAGCGCGGACAGGGGCCGAACGGATGGTTACAATGAGCAGTTCTTC	CASSADRGRTDGYNEQFF
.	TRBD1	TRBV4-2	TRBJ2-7	TGTGCCAGCAGCGCGGCCCGGACAGGGTTCTACGAGCAGTACTTC	CASSAARTGFYEQYF
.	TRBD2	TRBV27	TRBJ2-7	TGTGCCAGCAGTCCCCTGGTAGGAGCGGGGACCTACGAGCAGTACTTC	CASSPLVGAGTYEQYF